These T cell receptor beta chains were read from a single sample in a study of cytomegalovirus exposure and HLA in healthy donors. Method: immunoSEQ multiplex PCR; TCRdb's copy keeps in-frame clones and lacks some. The sample carries approximately 190,000 clones, approximately 80% recorded once. The source material was PBMCs. The receptor source for this set is a woman aged 50 to 60 in good health and CMV-seropositive. CDR3s include the opening cysteine and the closing phenylalanine or tryptophan. A D gene is named only where the DNA matches it firmly. The listing skips clone size in some rows; elsewhere it reads once, few, many or a size class.

d_gene	v_gene	j_gene	abundance	CDR3aa	CDR3nt
TRBD1	TRBV6-6	TRBJ2-7	-	CASSGGGQGYEQYF	TGTGCCAGCAGTGGGGGGGGACAGGGTTACGAGCAGTACTTC
-	TRBV9	TRBJ1-3	-	CASSALQGPSGNTIYF	TGTGCCAGCAGCGCCCTACAGGGTCCCTCTGGAAACACCATATATTTT
-	TRBV5-6	TRBJ2-5	-	CASRQGGRKETQYF	TGTGCCAGCAGGCAGGGAGGACGAAAAGAGACCCAGTACTTC
TRBD1	TRBV18	TRBJ2-2	once	CASAWTGLNTGELFF	TGTGCCAGTGCCTGGACAGGGCTGAACACCGGGGAGCTGTTTTTT
-	TRBV6-1	TRBJ1-5	-	CASSESRDQPQHF	TGTGCCAGCAGTGAATCCAGGGATCAGCCCCAGCATTTT
-	TRBV5-1	TRBJ2-5	-	CASSPVGETQYF	TGCGCCAGCAGCCCGGTCGGGGAGACCCAGTACTTC
-	TRBV19	TRBJ2-3	-	CASSLTGSSTDTQYF	TGTGCCAGTAGCCTGACAGGTTCTAGCACAGATACGCAGTATTTT
-	TRBV4-3	TRBJ2-3	-	CASSQERYSASPSTDTQYF	TGCGCCAGCAGCCAAGAACGTTATTCGGCTAGCCCTAGCACAGATACGCAGTATTTT
TRBD1	TRBV7-9	TRBJ2-1	-	CASPTNPPDRVEGNEQFF	TGTGCCAGCCCCACAAACCCCCCCGACAGGGTAGAGGGGAATGAGCAGTTCTTC
-	TRBV28	TRBJ1-5	once	CASSLGGAQGQPQHF	TGTGCCAGCAGTTTAGGAGGGGCTCAGGGTCAGCCCCAGCATTTT
TRBD1	TRBV19	TRBJ2-1	-	CASKGQGAGYNEQFF	TGTGCCAGTAAGGGACAGGGGGCAGGGTACAATGAGCAGTTCTTC
-	TRBV28	TRBJ2-7	-	CAINQGSYEQYF	TGTGCCATCAACCAGGGGAGCTACGAGCAGTACTTC
-	TRBV28	TRBJ1-4	-	CASSLRSTATYEKLFF	TGTGCCAGCAGTTTACGCTCGACAGCGACTTATGAAAAACTGTTTTTT
TRBD2	TRBV6-1	TRBJ2-5	-	CASTGQAGVVETQYF	TGTGCCAGCACGGGGCAAGCGGGGGTCGTAGAGACCCAGTACTTC
-	TRBV11-2	TRBJ2-5	-	CASSLEQGVGTQYF	TGTGCCAGCAGCTTAGAACAGGGAGTTGGGACCCAGTACTTC
TRBD2	TRBV5-4	TRBJ2-3	-	CASRTSGGTDTQYF	TGTGCCAGCAGAACTAGCGGGGGAACAGATACGCAGTATTTT
TRBD1	TRBV19	TRBJ1-2	-	CASSPGQGFSYGYTF	TGTGCCAGTAGTCCGGGACAGGGTTTTAGCTATGGCTACACCTTC
-	TRBV19	TRBJ1-5	-	CASSISSEGQPQHF	TGTGCCAGTAGTATCTCGTCGGAGGGTCAGCCCCAGCATTTT
TRBD2	TRBV7-9	TRBJ2-3	-	CASSLLAGGQRADTQYF	TGTGCCAGCAGCTTACTGGCGGGGGGCCAGAGGGCAGATACGCAGTATTTT
TRBD2	TRBV7-7	TRBJ2-5	few	CASSLAGGYRETQYF	TGTGCTAGCAGCTTGGCGGGGGGGTATCGAGAGACCCAGTACTTC
TRBD1	TRBV10-1	TRBJ1-6	-	CASSAGTANNSPLHF	TGCGCCAGCAGTGCCGGGACAGCAAATAATTCACCCCTCCACTTT
TRBD2	TRBV28	TRBJ2-3	-	CASSLTTSVADTQYF	TGTGCCAGCAGCCTTACGACTAGCGTGGCAGATACGCAGTATTTT
-	TRBV4-3	TRBJ1-5	-	CASSREWPANSNQPQHF	TGCGCCAGCAGCCGAGAATGGCCCGCAAATAGCAATCAGCCCCAGCATTTT
TRBD1	TRBV15	TRBJ1-1	-	CATSTLDRGRTEAFF	TGTGCCACCAGCACCTTGGACAGGGGAAGGACTGAAGCTTTCTTT
-	TRBV28	TRBJ2-1	-	CASSSDRTVIDEQFF	TGTGCCAGCAGTTCCGACAGGACGGTCATCGATGAGCAGTTCTTC
-	TRBV4-3	TRBJ1-5	-	CASSQVRICYNQPQHF	TGCGCCAGCAGCCAAGTCAGGATATGCTACAATCAGCCCCAGCATTTT
TRBD1	TRBV28	TRBJ2-7	-	CASTSTGGAYEQYF	TGTGCCAGCACCTCGACAGGGGGCGCGTACGAGCAGTACTTC
-	TRBV2	TRBJ2-2	-	CASSEEGRTGELFF	TGTGCCAGCAGTGAAGAAGGGAGAACCGGGGAGCTGTTTTTT
-	TRBV4-1	TRBJ1-6	-	CASSHAGTNVDSPLHF	TGCGCCAGCAGCCACGCCGGGACAAATGTGGATTCACCCCTCCACTTT
TRBD1	TRBV30	TRBJ1-5	-	CAWSVSLQGSQPQHF	TGTGCCTGGAGTGTATCCCTACAGGGGTCCCAGCCCCAGCATTTT
-	TRBV18	TRBJ1-3	-	CASSPLVQLDSGNTIYF	TGTGCCAGCTCACCCCTAGTGCAGCTAGATTCTGGAAACACCATATATTTT
-	TRBV20-1	TRBJ1-2	-	CSAPRQVGYTF	TGCAGTGCTCCCCGACAGGTTGGCTACACCTTC
-	TRBV7-9	TRBJ1-4	-	CASSLSNSPNEKLFF	TGTGCCAGCAGCTTATCCAATAGCCCTAATGAAAAACTGTTTTTT